The 23 T cell receptor beta chains listed next were all sequenced from one sample in a study of blood T cells in healthy people across ages (dated by TCRdb to between 2015 and 2016). The library was built by means of 5' RACE. Reads for this sample came from an Illumina HiSeq 2500. A second PCR of roughly 7 to 11 cycles was run with a J-beta primer mix and a sample-barcoded 5' primer. The public sequencing data were trimmed at Q25 with fastp and processed into clonotypes with MiXCR by TCRdb, which kept only in-frame beta chains. Merged by CDR3 protein, the rows form single entries marked with the most common genes and DNA. Recorded for this sample are about 670,000 distinct CDR3 sequences; around 52% of them occurred a single time. The ten largest clones take up 13% of the sample. Input material: blood. The receptor source for this set is a woman older than 75 in good health.

This chain joins TRBV29-1 and TRBJ2-1; D is unclear. CDR1 is SQVTM, CDR2 ANQGSEA, per germline. Trimming removed 2 bases at V and 8 bases at J, with 16 bases between. The CDR3 is 14 amino acids. CDR3 residues: CSVESEMGVYEQFF. Here the CDR3 DNA reads TGCAGCGTTGAATCTGAAATGGGCGTCTATGAGCAGTTCTTC.

The chain recombines TRBV29-1 with TRBJ2-2; 12 nucleotides line up with TRBD1. The germline V gene encodes CDR1 SQVTM and CDR2 ANQGSEA. Losses at the gene ends were 6 bases for V and 6 bases for J; bases not matched to a gene: 5. CDR3 size: 14 residues. DNA of the CDR3: TGCAGCGTCTGGGGGACAGGGGGCTCCGGGGAGCTGTTTTTT. Amino acids: CSVWGTGGSGELFF.

This clonotype was detected ten times or more. The V gene is TRBV5-1, the J gene TRBJ1-2; weak D call: TRBD1 (5 bases). The CDR3 runs 14 residues. CDR1 and CDR2 from the germline V gene are SGHRS and YFSETQ. With 4 bases removed from V and 8 bases from J, the gap between germline ends came to 18 bases. The CDR3 spells CASSPSGQGEGYTF. The CDR3, as DNA: TGCGCCAGCAGCCCCTCCGGGCAGGGAGAAGGCTACACCTTC.

This chain joins TRBV20-1 and TRBJ2-1, with TRBD1 identical over 9 bases. The CDR3 loop spans 14 amino acids. CDR1 DFQATT and CDR2 SNEGSKA come from the germline V gene (reference sequence). V lost 6 bases to trimming and J lost 5 bases; unmatched junction nucleotides: 8. The CDR3 DNA follows: TGCAGTGCGAGACAGGGGGGGGCTCACAATGAGCAGTTCTTC. Its protein product is CSARQGGAHNEQFF.

V usage is TRBV7-2 and J usage is TRBJ2-1; a possible D gene is TRBD2 (5 bases). The germline V and J ends were trimmed by 5 bases and 5 bases, with 16 bases remaining between them. Germline CDR1 and CDR2: SGHTA and FQGNSA. The CDR3 is 15 amino acids. CDR3: CASSPGWGVHNEQFF. The CDR3 region has the DNA TGTGCCAGCAGCCCCGGTTGGGGAGTCCACAATGAGCAGTTCTTC. The whole variable domain, remainder taken from reference TRBV7-2 and TRBJ2-1, is GAGVSQSPSNKVTEKGKDVELRCDPISGHTALYWYRQSLGQGLEFLIYFQGNSAPDKSGLPSDRFSAERTGGSVSTLTIQRTQQEDSAVYLCASSPGWGVHNEQFFGPGTRLTVL.

A few counts support this clonotype. Given a much more abundant clone one base away, this may be a read error. V gene TRBV25-1 combines with J gene TRBJ2-1, with D uncertain. The J call may be mistaken, given a closer DNA end match to TRBJ2-7. The CDR3 consists of 15 residues. CDR1 and CDR2 from the germline V gene are MGHDK and SYGVNS. In DNA, the CDR3 is TGTGCCAGCAGTGCCACGACTGCCTCCTACAATGAGCAGTACTTC. It codes for CASSATTASYNEQYF.

With regard to this clonotype: This could be a read error, since a much larger clone is one nucleotide away. This chain joins TRBV10-3 and TRBJ2-5, with 11 bases identical to TRBD2. CDR1 is ENHRY, CDR2 SYGVKD, per germline. The J segment lost 11 bases and the V segment lost 9 bases, leaving 23 bases of the junction unmatched. This CDR3 has 17 residues. The DNA of the CDR3 is TGTGCCATGGGGGGGACTAGCGGAGCTCAAACGGGGAATGAGCAGTACTTC. This translates into CAMGGTSGAQTGNEQYF.

The V call is TRBV20-1, the J call TRBJ2-3, with TRBD1 as a possible D gene (6 bases). Germline loops: CDR1 DFQATT, CDR2 SNEGSKA (reference sequence). Trimming pared 5 bases from V and 5 bases from J, leaving 17 bases between. The CDR3 runs 14 residues. The CDR3 nucleotides read TGCAGTGCTCCCTACAGGGCCGGGGAAGATACGCAGTATTTT. It codes for CSAPYRAGEDTQYF.

The chain has TRBV29-1 and TRBJ2-7; possibly TRBD1 for D (5 bases). The DNA matches TRBJ2-5 better at its end, which makes the J call doubtful. The length of the CDR3 is 16 residues. Germline loops: CDR1 SQVTM, CDR2 ANQGSEA. CDR3: CSVEDPSLRVGETQYF. The CDR3 nucleotides read TGCAGCGTTGAAGATCCTTCCCTCAGGGTAGGGGAGACCCAGTACTTC.

The genes are TRBV10-3 and TRBJ1-2, with D unresolved. The CDR3 totals 14 residues. Germline V gene sequence: CDR1 ENHRY, CDR2 SYGVKD. V was pared by 3 bases and J by 4 bases, with 12 bases between. The CDR3: CAISDLDTSYGYTF. Here the CDR3 DNA reads TGTGCCATCAGTGACCTCGACACTTCCTATGGCTACACCTTC.

A remark on this clonotype: An end of the junction does not agree with germline; a read error may underlie this. The rearrangement uses TRBV7-9 and TRBJ2-2, with TRBD2 identical over 9 bases. The CDR3 consists of 19 residues. CDR1 and CDR2 from the germline V gene are SEHNR and FQNEAQ (reference sequence). DNA of the CDR3: TGTGCCAGCAGCTTAGATCTGGGACTAGCCGGGTTGAACACCAGGGAGCTGTTTTTT. This codes for CASSLDLGLAGLNTRELFF. The whole variable domain, filled in from reference TRBV7-9 and TRBJ2-2, reads DTGVSQNPRHKITKRGQNVTFRCDPISEHNRLYWYRQTLGQGPEFLTYFQNEAQLEKSRLLSDRFSAERPKGSFSTLEIQRTEQGDSAMYLCASSLDLGLAGLNTRELFFGEGSRLTVL.

CDR3 nucleotide sequence: TGTGCCAGCAGTACAGGTATGAGTGAGCAGTTCTTC. Translation gives CASSTGMSEQFF. V gene TRBV25-1 combines with J gene TRBJ2-1; D might be TRBD1 (5 bases). The CDR3 spans 12 residues. With 5 bases removed from V and 9 bases from J, the gap between germline ends came to 11 bases. Looked up from germline, CDR1 is MGHDK and CDR2 is SYGVNS.

This clonotype came up once. A single base separates this from a much larger clone, so it may be a read error. In nucleotides, the CDR3 is TGCAGTGCTAGAGAGGCTAGCGGGGTAGATACGCAGTATTTT. This codes for CSAREASGVDTQYF. The V and J genes are TRBV20-1 and TRBJ2-3; TRBD2 matches at 9 bases. The germline V gene encodes CDR1 DFQATT and CDR2 SNEGSKA (reference sequence). Losses at the gene ends were 0 bases for V and 5 bases for J; bases not matched to a gene: 3. The CDR3 sequence is 14 residues long.

V gene TRBV12-3 or TRBV12-4 combines with J gene TRBJ1-2; D is uncertain. The CDR3 spans 16 residues. Trimming pared 5 bases from V and 0 bases from J, leaving 16 bases between. The CDR3 DNA reads as TGTGCCAGCAGTCGGCGTGGTGGCTCAGCTAACTATGGCTACACCTTC. Encoded protein: CASSRRGGSANYGYTF.

Ten or more counts support this clonotype. The rearrangement joins TRBV29-1 to TRBJ2-6; D not resolved. Germline CDR1 and CDR2: SQVTM and ANQGSEA. The V end lost 8 bases, the J end lost 0 bases, and 11 bases lay between the germline ends. The CDR3 has 14 amino acids. CDR3: CSFPARSGANVLTF. DNA of the CDR3: TGCAGCTTTCCCGCCCGCTCTGGGGCCAACGTCCTGACTTTC.

This clonotype was observed once. This sequence may be a read error, since a much larger clone differs from it by one base. The chain couples TRBV28 to TRBJ2-7; the D call may be TRBD1 or TRBD2 (5 bases each). Trimming removed 8 bases from V and 7 bases from J, with 15 bases in between. Germline values: CDR1 MDHEN, CDR2 SYDVKM. The CDR3 has 12 amino acids. CDR3 bases: TGTGCCAGCGGCCGGGACGAGGGAGAGCAGTACTTC. As protein: CASGRDEGEQYF.

The CDR3 sequence: CSASRDSSNTGELFF. CDR3 nucleotides: TGCAGTGCTAGCCGGGACTCCTCGAACACCGGGGAGCTGTTTTTT. V is TRBV20-1 and J is TRBJ2-2; maybe TRBD2 (6 bases). The germline V gene encodes CDR1 DFQATT and CDR2 SNEGSKA (reference sequence). Between the trimmed V and J ends, which lost 3 bases and 0 bases, there was a span of 11 bases. This CDR3 spans 15 amino acids.

Concerning this clonotype: A much larger clone differs by one base, so this may be a read error. This chain links TRBV29-1 with TRBJ2-3; D not certain. The germline gives CDR1 SQVTM, CDR2 ANQGSEA. Deletions cut 7 bases from V and 3 bases from J, with 11 bases between. The CDR3 has 12 residues. The CDR3 protein is CSATLRTDTQYF. The CDR3 coding sequence is TGCAGCGCTACCCTTAGGACAGATACGCAGTATTTT.

The chain has TRBV25-1 and TRBJ2-7, with D maybe TRBD1 (5 bases). Trimming took off 0 bases at V and 5 bases at J, with 11 bases between the two ends. This CDR3 is built from 14 residues. CDR1 MGHDK and CDR2 SYGVNS come from the germline V gene. CDR3 bases: TGTGCCAGCAGTGAATACCGCAGGGCGGACGAGCAGTACTTC. Protein: CASSEYRRADEQYF.

This clonotype was picked up many times. This chain uses TRBV7-6 with TRBJ2-3; 10 bases map to TRBD2. The CDR3 extends over 18 amino acids. V shed 5 bases and J 2 bases; nucleotides not matched to a gene: 13. Germline CDR1 SGHVS, CDR2 FNYEAQ. The CDR3 region is CASSQGAGGIKNTDTQYF. The CDR3 bases are TGTGCCAGCAGCCAAGGAGCGGGGGGGATTAAAAACACAGATACGCAGTATTTT.

This chain uses TRBV2 with TRBJ2-7, with TRBD2 as a possible D gene (6 bases). This CDR3 region has 12 residues. In germline, CDR1 is SNHLY, CDR2 FYNNEI. Trimming pared 3 bases from V and 4 bases from J, leaving 7 bases between. This CDR3 reads CASSDGGYEQYF. The CDR3 DNA follows: TGTGCCAGCAGTGACGGAGGGTACGAGCAGTACTTC.

This chain uses TRBV4-2 with TRBJ2-5; tentatively, D is TRBD2 (7 bases). V lost 1 base and J 5 bases, leaving 11 bases between the germline ends. Germline CDR1 is LGHNA and CDR2 is YNFKEQ. There are 14 residues in the CDR3. The CDR3 sequence is CASSQGGGGETQYF. The CDR3 bases are TGTGCCAGCAGCCAAGGGGGAGGGGGTGAGACCCAGTACTTC.

This clonotype was detected only once. The chain recombines TRBV2 with TRBJ2-1, with a possible D match to TRBD2 (5 bases). The ends were cut back, 5 bases at V and 9 bases at J, with 8 bases in the middle. Germline-derived CDR1 and CDR2 are SNHLY and FYNNEI. CDR3 length equals 11 residues. The CDR3 here is CASSSSTEQFF. CDR3 nucleotide sequence: TGTGCCAGCAGTTCTAGCACTGAGCAGTTCTTC.